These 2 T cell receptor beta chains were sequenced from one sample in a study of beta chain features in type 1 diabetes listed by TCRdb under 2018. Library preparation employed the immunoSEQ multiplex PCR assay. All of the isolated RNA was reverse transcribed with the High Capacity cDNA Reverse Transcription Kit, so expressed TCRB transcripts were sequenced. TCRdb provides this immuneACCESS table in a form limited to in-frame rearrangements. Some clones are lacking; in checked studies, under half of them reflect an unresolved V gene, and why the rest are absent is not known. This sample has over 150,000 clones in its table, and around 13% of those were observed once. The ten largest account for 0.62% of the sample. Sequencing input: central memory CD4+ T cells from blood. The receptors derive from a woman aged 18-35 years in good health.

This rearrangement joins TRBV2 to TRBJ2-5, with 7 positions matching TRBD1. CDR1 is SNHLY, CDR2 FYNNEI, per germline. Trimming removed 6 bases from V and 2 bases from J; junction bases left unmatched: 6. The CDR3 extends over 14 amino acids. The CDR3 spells CASRGTVGQETQYF. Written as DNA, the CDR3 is TGTGCCAGCAGGGGGACAGTGGGGCAAGAGACCCAGTACTTC. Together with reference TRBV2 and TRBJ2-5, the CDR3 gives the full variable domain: EPEVTQTPSHQVTQMGQEVILRCVPISNHLYFYWYRQILGQKVEFLVSFYNNEISEKSEIFDDQFSVERPDGSNFTLKIRSTKLEDSAMYFCASRGTVGQETQYFGPGTRLLVL.

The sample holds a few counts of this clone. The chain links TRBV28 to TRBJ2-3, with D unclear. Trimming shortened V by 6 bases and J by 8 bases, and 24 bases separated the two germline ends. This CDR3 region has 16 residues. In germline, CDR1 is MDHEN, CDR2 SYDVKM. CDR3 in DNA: TGTGCCAGCAGCCCACCAACACGACTGTCCCCTGGTACGCAGTATTTT. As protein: CASSPPTRLSPGTQYF.